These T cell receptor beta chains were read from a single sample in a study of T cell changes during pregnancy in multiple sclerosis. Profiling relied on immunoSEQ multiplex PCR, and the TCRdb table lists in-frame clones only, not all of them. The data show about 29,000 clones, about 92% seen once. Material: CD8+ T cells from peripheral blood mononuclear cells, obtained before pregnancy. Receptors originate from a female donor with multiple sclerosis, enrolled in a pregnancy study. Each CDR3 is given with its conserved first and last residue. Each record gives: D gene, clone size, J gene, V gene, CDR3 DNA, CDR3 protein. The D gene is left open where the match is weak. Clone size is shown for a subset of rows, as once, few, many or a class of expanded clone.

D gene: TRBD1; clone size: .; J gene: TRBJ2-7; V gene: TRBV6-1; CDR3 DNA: TGTGCCAGCAGTGAAGCGAGAGGACAGGGGTTCGAGCAGTACTTC; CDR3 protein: CASSEARGQGFEQYF
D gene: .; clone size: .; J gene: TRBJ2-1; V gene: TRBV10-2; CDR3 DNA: TGCGCCAGCTTCCTAGCAGCGGAGCAGTTCTTC; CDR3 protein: CASFLAAEQFF
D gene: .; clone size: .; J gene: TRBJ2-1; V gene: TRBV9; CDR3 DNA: TGTGCCAGCAGCGGGGGAGACGGCAATACCTACAATGAGCAGTTCTTC; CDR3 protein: CASSGGDGNTYNEQFF
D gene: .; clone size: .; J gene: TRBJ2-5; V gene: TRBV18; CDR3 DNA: TGTGCCAGCTCACCAGCGACACCGACAGAGACATCCGTAGAGACCCAGTACTTC; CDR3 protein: CASSPATPTETSVETQYF
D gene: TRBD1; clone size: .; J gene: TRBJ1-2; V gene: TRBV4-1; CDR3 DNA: TGCGCCAGCAGCCTAAGCAACAGGGGGGACTATGGCTACACCTTC; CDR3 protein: CASSLSNRGDYGYTF
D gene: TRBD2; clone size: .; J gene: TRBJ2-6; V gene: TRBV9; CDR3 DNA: TGTGCCAGCAGCGCACGGGAGGCAGGGGCCAACGTCCTGACTTTC; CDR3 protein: CASSAREAGANVLTF
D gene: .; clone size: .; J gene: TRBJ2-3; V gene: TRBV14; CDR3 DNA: TGTGCCAGCAGCCAAATCCATGCACAAGATACGCAGTATTTT; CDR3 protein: CASSQIHAQDTQYF
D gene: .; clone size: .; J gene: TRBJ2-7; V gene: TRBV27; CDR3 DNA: TGTGCCAGCAGTTTATCGAGAGGGATCCACGAGCAGTACTTC; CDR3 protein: CASSLSRGIHEQYF
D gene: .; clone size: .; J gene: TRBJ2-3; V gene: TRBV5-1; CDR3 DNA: TGCGCCAGCAGCTTGGGTGCGGGATCGGGCAATACGCAGTATTTT; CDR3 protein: CASSLGAGSGNTQYF
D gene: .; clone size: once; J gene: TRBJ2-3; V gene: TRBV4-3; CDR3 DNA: TGCGCCAGCAGCCGCACAGGGTTGGGGTCAGATACGCAGTATTTT; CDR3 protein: CASSRTGLGSDTQYF
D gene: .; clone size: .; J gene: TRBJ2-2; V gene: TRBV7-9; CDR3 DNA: TGTGCCAGCAGCCAACCCGGCGGACTAAGCGGAACCGGGGAGCTGTTTTTT; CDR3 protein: CASSQPGGLSGTGELFF
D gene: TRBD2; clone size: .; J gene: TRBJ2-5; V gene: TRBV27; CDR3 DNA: TGTGCCAGCAGTCCTATGACACTAGCGGGAGCGGAGACCCAGTACTTC; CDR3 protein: CASSPMTLAGAETQYF
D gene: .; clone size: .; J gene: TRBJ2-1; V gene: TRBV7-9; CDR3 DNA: TGTGCCAGCAGCGCAACAGGTAGCTCCTACAATGAGCAGTTCTTC; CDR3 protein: CASSATGSSYNEQFF
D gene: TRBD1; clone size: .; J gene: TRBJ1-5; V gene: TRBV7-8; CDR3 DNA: TGTGCCAGCAGCTTACGGCCGGACAGGCCAGATCAGCCCCAGCATTTT; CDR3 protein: CASSLRPDRPDQPQHF
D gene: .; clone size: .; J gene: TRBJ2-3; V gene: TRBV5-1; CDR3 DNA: TGCGCCAGCAGCTTGGAACTAGCAGGCACAGATACGCAGTATTTT; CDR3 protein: CASSLELAGTDTQYF
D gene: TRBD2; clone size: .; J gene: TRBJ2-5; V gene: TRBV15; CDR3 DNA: TGTGCCACCAGCAGAGATAGTTTGGGGGCGGGGGGTGAGACCCAGTACTTC; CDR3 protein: CATSRDSLGAGGETQYF
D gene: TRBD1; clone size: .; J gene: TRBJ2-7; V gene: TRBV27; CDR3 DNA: TGTGCCAGCAGCTCAGGTTTTGGACAGGGGACCTACGAGCAGTACTTC; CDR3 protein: CASSSGFGQGTYEQYF
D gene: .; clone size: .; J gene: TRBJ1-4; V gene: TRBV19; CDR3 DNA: TGTGCCAGCACGCAGTTGGGGGCGGATGAAAAACTGTTTTTT; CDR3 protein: CASTQLGADEKLFF
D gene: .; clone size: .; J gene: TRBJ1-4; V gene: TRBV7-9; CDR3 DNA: TGTGCCAGCAGCCGCAACGCAGGATTAAGAGATAATGAAAAACTGTTTTTT; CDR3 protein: CASSRNAGLRDNEKLFF
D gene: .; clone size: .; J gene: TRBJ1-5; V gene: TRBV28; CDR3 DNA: TGTGCCAGCAGCCGTACAGGGATTAGCAATCAGCCCCAGCATTTT; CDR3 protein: CASSRTGISNQPQHF
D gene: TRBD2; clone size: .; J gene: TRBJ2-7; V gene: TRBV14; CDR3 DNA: TGTGCCAGCAGCCAAGAAGGGACTAGCGGCTCCTACGAGCAGTACTTC; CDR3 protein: CASSQEGTSGSYEQYF
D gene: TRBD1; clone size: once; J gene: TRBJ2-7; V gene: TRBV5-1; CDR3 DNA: TGCGCCAGCAGCTTCCGGGACAGGGGGGACCACGAGCAGTACTTC; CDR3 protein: CASSFRDRGDHEQYF
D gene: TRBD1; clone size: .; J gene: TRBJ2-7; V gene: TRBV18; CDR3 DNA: TGTGCCAGCTCACCACGGGACAGAGTAGGTGAGCAGTACTTC; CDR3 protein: CASSPRDRVGEQYF
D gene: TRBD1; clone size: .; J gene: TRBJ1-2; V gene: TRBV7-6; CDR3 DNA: TGTGCCAGCAGCTTATACAGGGGAGATGGCTACACCTTC; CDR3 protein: CASSLYRGDGYTF
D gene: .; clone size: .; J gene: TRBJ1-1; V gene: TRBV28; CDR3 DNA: TGTGCCAGCAGTTTATCGGGACTGGTGAACACTGAAGCTTTCTTT; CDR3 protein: CASSLSGLVNTEAFF
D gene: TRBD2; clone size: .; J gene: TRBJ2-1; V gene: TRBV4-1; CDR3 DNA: TGCGCCAGCAGCTCCAATGGACTAGCGGGAGACAATGAGCAGTTCTTC; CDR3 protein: CASSSNGLAGDNEQFF
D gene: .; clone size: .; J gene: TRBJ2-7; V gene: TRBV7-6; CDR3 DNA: TGTGCCAGCAGCAACAGTCCCACCTCCAACCCCCACGAGCAGTACTTC; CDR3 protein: CASSNSPTSNPHEQYF
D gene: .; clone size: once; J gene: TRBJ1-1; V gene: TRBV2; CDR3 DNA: TGTGCCAGCAGTGGGGGAGGGGGCACTGAAGCTTTCTTT; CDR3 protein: CASSGGGGTEAFF
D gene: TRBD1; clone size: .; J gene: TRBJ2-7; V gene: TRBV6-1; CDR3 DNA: TGTGCCAGCAGTGAAGCGATGTACTTCCGGGACAGGGACTACGAGCAGTACTTC; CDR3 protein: CASSEAMYFRDRDYEQYF
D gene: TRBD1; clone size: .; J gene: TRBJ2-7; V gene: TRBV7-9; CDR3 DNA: TGTGCCAGCAGCTTTGTAACAGGGGCCAACGAGCAGTACTTC; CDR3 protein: CASSFVTGANEQYF
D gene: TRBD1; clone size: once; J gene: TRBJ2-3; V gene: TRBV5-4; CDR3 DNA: TGTGCCAGCAGATTTAGGACAGGGACGAGCACAGATACGCAGTATTTT; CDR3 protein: CASRFRTGTSTDTQYF
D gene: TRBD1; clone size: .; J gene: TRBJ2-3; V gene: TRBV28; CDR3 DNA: TGTGCCAGCAGTCTAGGACAGGGTCACGATACGCAGTATTTT; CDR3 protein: CASSLGQGHDTQYF
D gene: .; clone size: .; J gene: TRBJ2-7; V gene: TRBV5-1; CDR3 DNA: TGCGCCAGCAGCTTGACTAACGGAAAACACTACGAGCAGTACTTC; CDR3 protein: CASSLTNGKHYEQYF
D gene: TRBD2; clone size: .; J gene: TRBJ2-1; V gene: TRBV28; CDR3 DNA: TGTGCCAGCACTCAGACTAGCGGGATCTACAATGAGCAGTTCTTC; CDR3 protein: CASTQTSGIYNEQFF
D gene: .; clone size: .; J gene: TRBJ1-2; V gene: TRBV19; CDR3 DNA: TGTGCCAGTACCGAGACAGAATATGCTACAGCCTACACCTTC; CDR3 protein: CASTETEYATAYTF
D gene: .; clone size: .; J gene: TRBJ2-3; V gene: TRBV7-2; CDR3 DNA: TGTGCCAGCAGCTCTCCTATAAGTTGGCAGTATTTT; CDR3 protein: CASSSPISWQYF
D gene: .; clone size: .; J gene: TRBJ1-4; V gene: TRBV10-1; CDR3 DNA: TGCGCCAGGATCAATGCGGCTAATGAAAAACTGTTTTTT; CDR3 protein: CARINAANEKLFF